This T cell receptor beta chain emerged from a study of T-cell reconstitution after alpha-beta-depleted transplantation in children. The table lists this clonotype with a few counts. TCRbeta library construction was performed incorporating unique molecular identifiers. A single record per CDR3 protein comes from TCRdb applying MiXCR to the PCR reads. The sample has about 600,000 distinct CDR3 sequences, roughly a tenth seen once. The source is a human donor who donated a stem cell graft to a child with acute myeloid leukemia. Sequenced material: PBMCs from the stem cell graft donor, taken from the stem cell graft.

The CDR3 spells CSARLDRGHSDTQYF. The CDR3 bases are TGCAGTGCTAGACTAGACAGGGGGCATTCCGATACGCAGTATTTT. The rearrangement links TRBV20-1 to TRBJ2-3, with 10 bases fitting TRBD1. This CDR3 is 15 amino acids long. V dropped 2 bases and J dropped 6; count of bases not matched to a gene: 8. Germline CDR1 reads DFQATT; CDR2 reads SNEGSKA (reference sequence).